A single sample gave rise to the 3 T cell receptor beta chains below, sequenced in a study of identical twins (dated by TCRdb to 2016 to 2018). Library generation was performed with 5' RACE. The listed sequencing device is Illumina HiSeq 2000. TCRdb reworked the public reads: Q25 trimming with fastp, MiXCR clone assembly, productive beta chains retained. Duplicate CDR3 protein sequences are folded into a single record with the most common DNA and genes. For this sample there are a few hundred thousand distinct CDR3 sequences; roughly 9% appear just once. The biggest ten clones account for about 9.1% of the sample. Sequencing was carried out using naive T cells sorted from blood. This specimen's cell subset or site label, interpreted: cells isolated with a human naive T-cell isolation kit. These receptors were collected from a woman aged 45-65 years in good health.

This clonotype was recorded a few times. V usage is TRBV10-3 and J usage is TRBJ2-3; the match to TRBD2 covers 9 bases. CDR3 length: 15 residues. With V trimmed by 4 bases and J by 2 bases, 4 bases remained unmatched. CDR1 is ENHRY, CDR2 SYGVKD, per germline. Written as DNA, the CDR3 is TGTGCCATCAGTGGACTAGCGGATACCACAGATACGCAGTATTTT. Encoded protein: CAISGLADTTDTQYF.

Ten or more counts support this clonotype. The rearrangement uses TRBV12-3 or TRBV12-4 and TRBJ2-3; D remains unclear. The V gene lost 6 bases and the J gene lost 0 bases, with 13 bases spanning the gap. This CDR3 has 15 residues. As DNA, the CDR3 is TGTGCCAGCAGCCAGGTTGCCTCAAGCACAGATACGCAGTATTTT. Translating it yields CASSQVASSTDTQYF.

This clonotype has ten or more counts. This rearrangement joins TRBV20-1 to TRBJ2-1, with TRBD2 matching over 7 bases. CDR1 and CDR2 (germline): DFQATT, SNEGSKA (reference sequence). V shed 2 bases, J shed 3 bases, and the junction held 13 bases outside the gene matches. This CDR3 is built from 17 residues. The CDR3 DNA sequence: TGCAGTGCTAGAACGTCAGAACTAGCGATTCGCTACAATGAGCAGTTCTTC. Translated, it gives CSARTSELAIRYNEQFF.